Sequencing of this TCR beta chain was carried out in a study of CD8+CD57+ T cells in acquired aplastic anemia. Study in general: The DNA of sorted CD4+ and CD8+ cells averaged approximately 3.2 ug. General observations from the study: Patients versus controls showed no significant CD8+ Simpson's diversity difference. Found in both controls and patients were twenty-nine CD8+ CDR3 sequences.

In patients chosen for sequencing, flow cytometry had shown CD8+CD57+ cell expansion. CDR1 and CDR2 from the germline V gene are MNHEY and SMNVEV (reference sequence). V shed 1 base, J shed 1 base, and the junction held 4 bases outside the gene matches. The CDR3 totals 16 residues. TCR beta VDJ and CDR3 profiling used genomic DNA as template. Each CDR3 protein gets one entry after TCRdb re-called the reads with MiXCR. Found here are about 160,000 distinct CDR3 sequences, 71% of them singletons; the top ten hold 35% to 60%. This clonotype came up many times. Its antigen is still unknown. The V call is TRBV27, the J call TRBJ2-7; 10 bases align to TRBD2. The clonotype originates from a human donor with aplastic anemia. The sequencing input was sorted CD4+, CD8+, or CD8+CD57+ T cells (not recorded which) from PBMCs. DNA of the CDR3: TGTGCCAGCAGTTTATGGGGGACTAGCGCGTCCTACGAGCAGTACTTC. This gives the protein CASSLWGTSASYEQYF.